This TCR beta chain was sequenced during a study of blood T cell repertoires in COVID-19. With 7 bases removed from V and 6 bases from J, the gap between germline ends came to 7 bases. Looked up from germline, CDR1 is SQVTM and CDR2 is ANQGSEA. CDR3 length equals 10 residues. Sequencing used immunoSEQ multiplex PCR; TCRdb keeps in-frame clones, though not all of them. Of roughly 240,000 clones detected, 83% appear once; the ten largest clones hold less than 4%. Cohort placement rested on clinical history that participants reported themselves. J is TRBJ2-1 and V is TRBV29-1, with D unclear. The source is a woman aged 40-49 years who had been exposed to COVID-19. Sequencing input: PBMCs or T cells enriched from blood (not recorded which). The CDR3 spells CSGTTNEQFF. In nucleotides, the CDR3 is TGCAGCGGAACTACCAATGAGCAGTTCTTC.